This T cell receptor beta chain stems from a study of blood T cell repertoires in COVID-19. Whole-study context: The United States, Italy and Spain supplied acute and convalescent COVID-19 samples.

V was cut by 2 bases and J by 3 bases, with 9 bases left in between. Germline V lookup: CDR1 KGHSH, CDR2 LQKENI. This CDR3 is 14 amino acids long. Produced via immunoSEQ multiplex PCR; TCRdb's table is partial and in-frame only. The sample has 65,000 or so clones, 87% seen once. The sequencing sample was made of peripheral blood. The chain uses TRBV18 and TRBJ2-3; no reliable D call. The TCR sequence derives from a human donor with acute or convalescent COVID-19. The donor label of this sample is uncertain. The CDR3 here is CASSPAILTDTQYF. DNA of the CDR3: TGTGCCAGCTCACCAGCGATCCTTACAGATACGCAGTATTTT.